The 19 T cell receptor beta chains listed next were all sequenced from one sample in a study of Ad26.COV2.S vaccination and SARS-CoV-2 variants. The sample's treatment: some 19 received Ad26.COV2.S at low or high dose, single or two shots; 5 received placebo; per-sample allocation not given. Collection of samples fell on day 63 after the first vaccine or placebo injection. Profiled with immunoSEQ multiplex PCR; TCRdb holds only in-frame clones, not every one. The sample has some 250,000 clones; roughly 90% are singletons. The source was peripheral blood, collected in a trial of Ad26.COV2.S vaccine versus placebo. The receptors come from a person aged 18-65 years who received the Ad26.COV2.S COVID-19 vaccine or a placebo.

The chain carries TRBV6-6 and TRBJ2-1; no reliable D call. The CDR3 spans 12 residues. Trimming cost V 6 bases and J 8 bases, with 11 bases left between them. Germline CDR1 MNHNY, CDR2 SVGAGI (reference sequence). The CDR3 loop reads CASSPGRDEQFF. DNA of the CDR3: TGTGCCAGCAGCCCCGGACGGGATGAGCAGTTCTTC.

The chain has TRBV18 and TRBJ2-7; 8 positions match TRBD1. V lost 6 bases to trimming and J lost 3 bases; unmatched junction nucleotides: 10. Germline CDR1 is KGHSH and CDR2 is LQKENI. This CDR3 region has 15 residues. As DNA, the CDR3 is TGTGCCAGCTCGCACACACAACAGGGGGGCTACGAGCAGTACTTC. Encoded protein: CASSHTQQGGYEQYF.

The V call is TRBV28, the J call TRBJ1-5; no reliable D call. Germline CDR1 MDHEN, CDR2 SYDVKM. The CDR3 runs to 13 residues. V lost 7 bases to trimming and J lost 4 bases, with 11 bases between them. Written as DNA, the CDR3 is TGTGCCAGCACCCCGCGTGTGAATCAGCCCCAGCATTTT. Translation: CASTPRVNQPQHF.

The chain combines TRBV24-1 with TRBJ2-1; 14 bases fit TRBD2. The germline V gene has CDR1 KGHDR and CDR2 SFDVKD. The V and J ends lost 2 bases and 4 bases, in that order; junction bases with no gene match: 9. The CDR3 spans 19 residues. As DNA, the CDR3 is TGTGCCACCAGTGATTGGGGGACTAGCGGGAGTCAGGGGTACAATGAGCAGTTCTTC. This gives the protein CATSDWGTSGSQGYNEQFF.

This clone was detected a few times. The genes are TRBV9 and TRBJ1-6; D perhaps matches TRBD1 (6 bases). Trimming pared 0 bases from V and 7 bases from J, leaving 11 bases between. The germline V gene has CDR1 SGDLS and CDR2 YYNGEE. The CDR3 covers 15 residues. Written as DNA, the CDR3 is TGTGCCAGCAGCGTAGGAGGGGGTTCGAATTCACCCCTCCACTTT. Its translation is CASSVGGGSNSPLHF.

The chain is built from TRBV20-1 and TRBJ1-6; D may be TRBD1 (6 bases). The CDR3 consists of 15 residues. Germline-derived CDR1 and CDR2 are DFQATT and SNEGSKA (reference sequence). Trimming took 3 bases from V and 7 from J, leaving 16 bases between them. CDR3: CSASTLQGGNSPLHF. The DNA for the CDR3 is TGCAGTGCTAGTACCCTACAGGGTGGGAATTCACCCCTCCACTTT.

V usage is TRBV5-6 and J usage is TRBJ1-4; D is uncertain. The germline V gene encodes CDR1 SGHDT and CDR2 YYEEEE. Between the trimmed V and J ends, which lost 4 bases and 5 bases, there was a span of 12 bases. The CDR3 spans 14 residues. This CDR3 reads CASSGGQINEKLFF. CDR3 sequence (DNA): TGTGCCAGCAGCGGCGGTCAGATAAATGAAAAACTGTTTTTT.

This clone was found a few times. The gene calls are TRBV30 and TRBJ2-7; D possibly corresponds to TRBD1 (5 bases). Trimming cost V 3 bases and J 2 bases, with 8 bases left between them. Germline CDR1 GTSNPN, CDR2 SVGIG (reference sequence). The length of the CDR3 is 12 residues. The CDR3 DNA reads TGTGCCTGGAGGCGGACAACCTACGAGCAGTACTTC. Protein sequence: CAWRRTTYEQYF.

The CDR3 reads CASSFTNTGELFF. As DNA, the CDR3 is TGTGCCAGCAGTTTTACGAACACCGGGGAGCTGTTTTTT. The rearrangement joins TRBV27 to TRBJ2-2; unclear D gene. Trimming took 3 bases from V and 0 from J, leaving 2 bases between them. This CDR3 has 13 amino acids. The germline CDR1 and CDR2 sequences are MNHEY and SMNVEV (reference sequence).

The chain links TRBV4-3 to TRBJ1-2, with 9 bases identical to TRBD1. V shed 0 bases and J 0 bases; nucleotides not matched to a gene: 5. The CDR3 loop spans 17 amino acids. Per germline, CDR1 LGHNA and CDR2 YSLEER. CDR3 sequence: CASSQDLGQGSNYGYTF. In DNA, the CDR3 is TGCGCCAGCAGCCAAGATCTGGGACAGGGATCTAACTATGGCTACACCTTC.

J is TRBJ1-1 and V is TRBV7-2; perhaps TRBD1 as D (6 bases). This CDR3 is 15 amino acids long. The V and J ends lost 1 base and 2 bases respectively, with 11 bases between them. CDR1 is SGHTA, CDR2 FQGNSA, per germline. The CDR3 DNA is TGTGCCAGCAGCTTAGACGGGGGCCTAAACACTGAAGCTTTCTTT. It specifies CASSLDGGLNTEAFF.

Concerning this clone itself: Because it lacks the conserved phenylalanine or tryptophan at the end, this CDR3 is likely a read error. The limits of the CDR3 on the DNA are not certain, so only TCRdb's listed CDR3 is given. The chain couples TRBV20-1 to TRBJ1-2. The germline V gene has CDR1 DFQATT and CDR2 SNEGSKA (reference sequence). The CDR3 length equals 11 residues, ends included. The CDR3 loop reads CSARAVSGPRL.

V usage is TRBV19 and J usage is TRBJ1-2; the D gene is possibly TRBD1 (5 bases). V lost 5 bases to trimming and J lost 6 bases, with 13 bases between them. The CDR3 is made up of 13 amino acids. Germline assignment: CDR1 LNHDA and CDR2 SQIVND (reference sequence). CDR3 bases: TGTGCCAGTAGTCAGGGTTTTGGCGATGGCTACACCTTC. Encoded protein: CASSQGFGDGYTF.

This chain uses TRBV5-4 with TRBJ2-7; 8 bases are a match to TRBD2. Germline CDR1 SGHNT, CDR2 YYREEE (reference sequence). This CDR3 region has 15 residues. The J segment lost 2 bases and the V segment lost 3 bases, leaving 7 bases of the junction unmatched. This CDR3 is CASSYSGTPPYEQYF. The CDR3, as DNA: TGTGCCAGCAGCTATAGCGGGACCCCTCCCTACGAGCAGTACTTC.

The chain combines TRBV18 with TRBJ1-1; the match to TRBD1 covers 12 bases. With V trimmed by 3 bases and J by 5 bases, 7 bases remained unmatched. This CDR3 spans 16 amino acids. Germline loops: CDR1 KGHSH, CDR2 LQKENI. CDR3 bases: TGTGCCAGCTCACCCGGGACAGGGGGCTGGAAGACTGAAGCTTTCTTT. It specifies CASSPGTGGWKTEAFF.

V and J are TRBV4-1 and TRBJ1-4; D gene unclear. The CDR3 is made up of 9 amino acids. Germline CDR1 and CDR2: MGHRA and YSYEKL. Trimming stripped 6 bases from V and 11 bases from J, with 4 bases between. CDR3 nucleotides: TGCGCCAGCAGTATCAAACTGTTTTTT. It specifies CASSIKLFF.

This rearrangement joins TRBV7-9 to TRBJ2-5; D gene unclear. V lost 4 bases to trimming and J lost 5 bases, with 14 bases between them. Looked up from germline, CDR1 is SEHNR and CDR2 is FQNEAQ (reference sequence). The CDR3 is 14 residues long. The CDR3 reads CASSSNPRTETQYF. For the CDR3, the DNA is TGTGCCAGCAGCTCCAATCCCCGGACGGAGACCCAGTACTTC.

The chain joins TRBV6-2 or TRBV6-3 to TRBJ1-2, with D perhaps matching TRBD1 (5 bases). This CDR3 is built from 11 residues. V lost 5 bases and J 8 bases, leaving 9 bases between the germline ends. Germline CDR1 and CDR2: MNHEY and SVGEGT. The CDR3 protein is CASSTGGGYTF. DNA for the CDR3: TGTGCCAGCAGTACGGGGGGAGGCTACACCTTC.

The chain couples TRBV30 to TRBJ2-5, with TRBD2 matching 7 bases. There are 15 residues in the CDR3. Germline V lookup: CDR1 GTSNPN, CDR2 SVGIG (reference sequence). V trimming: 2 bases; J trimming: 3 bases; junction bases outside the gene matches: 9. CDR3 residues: CAWSFGGRREETQYF. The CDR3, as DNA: TGTGCCTGGAGTTTCGGGGGGAGGAGAGAAGAGACCCAGTACTTC.